This T cell receptor beta chain appears in the sequencing data of a study of T cell responses to AZD1222 COVID-19 vaccine. To note about this clone: The target antigen is unknown.

Germline CDR1 and CDR2: KGHDR and SFDVKD. This CDR3 region has 18 residues. Trimming took 0 bases from V and 0 from J, leaving 16 bases between them. Second-dose recipients at about 4 or about 12 weeks were treated as one pooled group. Data came from immunoSEQ multiplex PCR; TCRdb stores just in-frame clones and leaves some out. The data contain around 120,000 clones, about 90% of them seen just once; the ten biggest clones take up over 7.5%. Overall study results and limits: At baseline, seropositivity was found in only a handful of AZD1222 recipients. A mostly white British donor set with more females was recruited, and clonal diversity was possibly underestimated. The repertoires were collected only after the peak T cell response.

V and J are TRBV24-1 and TRBJ2-5; D perhaps matches TRBD1 (6 bases). The material was peripheral blood, obtained 28 days after the second AZD1222 dose. The source is an adult who received the AZD1222 COVID-19 vaccine. The CDR3 nucleotides read TGTGCCACCAGTGATTTGAACAGGGAGAACGGGTACCAAGAGACCCAGTACTTC. Amino acid sequence: CATSDLNRENGYQETQYF.